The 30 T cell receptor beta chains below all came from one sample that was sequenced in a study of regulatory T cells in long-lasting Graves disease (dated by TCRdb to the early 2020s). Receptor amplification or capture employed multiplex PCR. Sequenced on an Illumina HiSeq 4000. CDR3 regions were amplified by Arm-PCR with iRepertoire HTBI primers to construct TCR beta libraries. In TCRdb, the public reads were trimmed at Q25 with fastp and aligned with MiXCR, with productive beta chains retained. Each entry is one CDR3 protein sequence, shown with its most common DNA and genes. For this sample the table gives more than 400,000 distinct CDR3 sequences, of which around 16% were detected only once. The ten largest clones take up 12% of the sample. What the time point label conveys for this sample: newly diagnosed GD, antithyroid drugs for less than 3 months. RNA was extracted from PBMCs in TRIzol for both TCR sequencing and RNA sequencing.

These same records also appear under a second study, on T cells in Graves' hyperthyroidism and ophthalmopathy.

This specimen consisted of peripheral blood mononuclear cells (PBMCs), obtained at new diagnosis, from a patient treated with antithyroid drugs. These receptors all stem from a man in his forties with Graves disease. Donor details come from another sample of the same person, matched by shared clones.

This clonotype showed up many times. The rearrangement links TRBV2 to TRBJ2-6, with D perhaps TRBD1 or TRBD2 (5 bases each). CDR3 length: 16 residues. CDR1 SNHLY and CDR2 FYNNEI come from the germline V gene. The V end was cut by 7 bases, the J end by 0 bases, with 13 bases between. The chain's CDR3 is CASTPGPPSGANVLTF. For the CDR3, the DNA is TGTGCCAGCACCCCGGGACCGCCCTCTGGGGCCAACGTCCTGACTTTC.

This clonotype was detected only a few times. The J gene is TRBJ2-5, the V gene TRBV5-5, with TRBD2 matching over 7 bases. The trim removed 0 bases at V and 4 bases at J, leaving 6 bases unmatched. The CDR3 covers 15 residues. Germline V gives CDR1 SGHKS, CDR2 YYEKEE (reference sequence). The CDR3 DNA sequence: TGTGCCAGCAGCTTGGCTGGGAGGGCGTCAGAGACCCAGTACTTC. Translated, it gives CASSLAGRASETQYF.

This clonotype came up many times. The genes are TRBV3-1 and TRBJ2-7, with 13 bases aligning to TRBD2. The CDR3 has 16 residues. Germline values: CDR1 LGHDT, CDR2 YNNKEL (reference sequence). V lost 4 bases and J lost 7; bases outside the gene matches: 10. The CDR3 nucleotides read TGTGCCAGCAGCCCACTTGAAGAGGGACTAGCGGGAGAGCAGTACTTC. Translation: CASSPLEEGLAGEQYF.

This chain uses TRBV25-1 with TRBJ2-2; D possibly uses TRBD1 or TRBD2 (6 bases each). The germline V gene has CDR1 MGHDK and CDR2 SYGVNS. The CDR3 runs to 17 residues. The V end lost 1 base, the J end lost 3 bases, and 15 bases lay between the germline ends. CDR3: CASSESRGRSDTGELFF. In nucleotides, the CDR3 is TGTGCCAGCAGTGAATCTAGGGGGAGGTCGGACACCGGGGAGCTGTTTTTT.

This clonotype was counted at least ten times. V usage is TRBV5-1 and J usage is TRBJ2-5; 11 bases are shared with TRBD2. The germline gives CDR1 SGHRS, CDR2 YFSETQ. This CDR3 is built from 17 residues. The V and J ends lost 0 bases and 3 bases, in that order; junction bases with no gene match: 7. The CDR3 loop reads CASSLGPLAGGEETQYF. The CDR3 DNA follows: TGCGCCAGCAGCTTGGGTCCCCTAGCGGGAGGTGAAGAGACCCAGTACTTC.

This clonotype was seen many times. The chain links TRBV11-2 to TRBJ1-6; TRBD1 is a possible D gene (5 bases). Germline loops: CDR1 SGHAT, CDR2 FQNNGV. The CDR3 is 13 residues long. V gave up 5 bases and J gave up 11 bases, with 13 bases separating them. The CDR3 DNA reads TGTGCCAGCAGCATGACAGCGGGGACACCCCTCCACTTT. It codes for CASSMTAGTPLHF.

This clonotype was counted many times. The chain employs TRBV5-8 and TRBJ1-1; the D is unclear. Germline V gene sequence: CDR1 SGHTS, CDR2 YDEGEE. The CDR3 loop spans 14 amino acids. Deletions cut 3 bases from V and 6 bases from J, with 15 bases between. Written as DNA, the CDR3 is TGTGCCAGCAGCTCTAGCCTCGACAATCCTGAAGCTTTCTTT. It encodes CASSSSLDNPEAFF.

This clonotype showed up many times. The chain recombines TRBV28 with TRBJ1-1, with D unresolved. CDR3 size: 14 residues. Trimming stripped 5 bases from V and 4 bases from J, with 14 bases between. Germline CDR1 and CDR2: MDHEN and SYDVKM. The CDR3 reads CASSPGPLGTEAFF. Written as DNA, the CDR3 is TGTGCCAGCAGTCCCGGGCCGCTGGGCACTGAAGCTTTCTTT.

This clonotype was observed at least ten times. DNA for the CDR3: TGCAGTGCTAGAGGACCGCGAGGGGAAGCTTTCTTT. Its protein product is CSARGPRGEAFF. This chain links TRBV20-1 with TRBJ1-1; D is unresolved. Germline V lookup: CDR1 DFQATT, CDR2 SNEGSKA (reference sequence). This CDR3 has 12 residues. V was pared by 1 base and J by 8 bases, with 11 bases between.

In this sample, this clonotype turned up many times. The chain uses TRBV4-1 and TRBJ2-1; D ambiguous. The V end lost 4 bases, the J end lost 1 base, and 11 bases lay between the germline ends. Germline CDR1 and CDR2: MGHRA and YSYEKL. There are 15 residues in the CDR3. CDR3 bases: TGCGCCAGCAGCCTTCATGCCCCATCCTACAATGAGCAGTTCTTC. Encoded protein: CASSLHAPSYNEQFF.

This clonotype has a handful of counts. Here the CDR3 reads CSGEGGTQYF. The CDR3 nucleotides read TGCAGCGGGGAGGGTGGTACGCAGTATTTT. The rearrangement links TRBV20-1 to TRBJ2-3; 7 bases agree with TRBD2. The CDR3 loop spans 10 amino acids. Germline V gene sequence: CDR1 DFQATT, CDR2 SNEGSKA (reference sequence).

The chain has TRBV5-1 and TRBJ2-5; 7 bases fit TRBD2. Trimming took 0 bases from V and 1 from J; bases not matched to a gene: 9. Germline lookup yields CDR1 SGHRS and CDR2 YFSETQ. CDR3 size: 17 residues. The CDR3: CASSLEAVAGTQETQYF. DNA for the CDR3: TGCGCCAGCAGCTTGGAAGCGGTAGCGGGTACCCAAGAGACCCAGTACTTC.

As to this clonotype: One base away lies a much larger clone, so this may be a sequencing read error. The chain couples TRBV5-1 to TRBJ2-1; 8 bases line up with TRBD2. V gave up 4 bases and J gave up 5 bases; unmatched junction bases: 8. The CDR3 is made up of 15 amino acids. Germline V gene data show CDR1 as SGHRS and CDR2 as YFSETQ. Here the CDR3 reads CASSVGTRGNNEQFF. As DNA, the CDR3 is TGCGCCAGCAGCGTGGGGACTAGAGGTAACAATGAGCAGTTCTTC.

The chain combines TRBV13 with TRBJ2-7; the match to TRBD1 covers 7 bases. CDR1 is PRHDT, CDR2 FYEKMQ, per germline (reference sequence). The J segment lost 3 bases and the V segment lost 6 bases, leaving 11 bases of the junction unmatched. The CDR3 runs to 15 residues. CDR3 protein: CASSAHRDRGYEQYF. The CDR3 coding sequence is TGTGCCAGCAGTGCTCACCGGGACAGAGGCTACGAGCAGTACTTC.

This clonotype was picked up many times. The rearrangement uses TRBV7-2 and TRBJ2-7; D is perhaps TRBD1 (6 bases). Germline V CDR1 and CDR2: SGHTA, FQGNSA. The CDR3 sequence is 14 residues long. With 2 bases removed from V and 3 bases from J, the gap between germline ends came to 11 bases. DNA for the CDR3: TGTGCCAGCAGCTTATGGCAGGGGCTCTACGAGCAGTACTTC. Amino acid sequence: CASSLWQGLYEQYF.

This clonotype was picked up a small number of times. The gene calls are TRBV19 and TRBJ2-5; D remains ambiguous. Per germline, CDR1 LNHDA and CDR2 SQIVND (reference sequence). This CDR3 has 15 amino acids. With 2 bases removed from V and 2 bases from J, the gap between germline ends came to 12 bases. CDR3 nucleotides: TGTGCCAGTAGTATATCCCGAGCGTCTCAAGAGACCCAGTACTTC. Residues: CASSISRASQETQYF.

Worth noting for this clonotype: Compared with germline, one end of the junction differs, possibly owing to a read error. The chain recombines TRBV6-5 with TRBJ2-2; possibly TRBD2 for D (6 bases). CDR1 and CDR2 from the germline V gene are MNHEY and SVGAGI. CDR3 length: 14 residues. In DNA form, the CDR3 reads TGTGCCAGCAGTGACTCGGGAGACACCGGGGAGCTGCTTTTT. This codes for CASSDSGDTGELLF.

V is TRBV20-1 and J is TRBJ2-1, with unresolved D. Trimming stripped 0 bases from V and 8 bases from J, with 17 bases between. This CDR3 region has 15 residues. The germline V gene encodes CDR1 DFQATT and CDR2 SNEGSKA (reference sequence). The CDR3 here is CSARDRSAAVHEQFF. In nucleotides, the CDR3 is TGCAGTGCTAGAGATAGATCGGCTGCGGTCCATGAGCAGTTCTTC.

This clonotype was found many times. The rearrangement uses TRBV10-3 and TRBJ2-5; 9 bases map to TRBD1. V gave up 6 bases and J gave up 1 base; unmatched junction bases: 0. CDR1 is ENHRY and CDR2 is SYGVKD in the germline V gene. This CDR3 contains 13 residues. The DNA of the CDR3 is TGTGCCATCAGGGGACAGGGCCAAGAGACCCAGTACTTC. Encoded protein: CAIRGQGQETQYF.

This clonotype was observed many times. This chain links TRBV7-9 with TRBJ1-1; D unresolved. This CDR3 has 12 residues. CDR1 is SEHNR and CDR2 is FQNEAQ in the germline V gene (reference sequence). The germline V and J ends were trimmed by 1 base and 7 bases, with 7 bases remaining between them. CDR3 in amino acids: CASSLVLSEAFF. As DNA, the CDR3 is TGTGCCAGCAGCTTAGTATTAAGTGAAGCTTTCTTT.

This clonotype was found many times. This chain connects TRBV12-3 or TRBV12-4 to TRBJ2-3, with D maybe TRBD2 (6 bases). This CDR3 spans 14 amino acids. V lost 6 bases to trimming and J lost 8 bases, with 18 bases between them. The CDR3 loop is CASSAGLPTGTQYF. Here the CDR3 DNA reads TGTGCCAGCAGCGCGGGACTCCCAACGGGTACGCAGTATTTT.

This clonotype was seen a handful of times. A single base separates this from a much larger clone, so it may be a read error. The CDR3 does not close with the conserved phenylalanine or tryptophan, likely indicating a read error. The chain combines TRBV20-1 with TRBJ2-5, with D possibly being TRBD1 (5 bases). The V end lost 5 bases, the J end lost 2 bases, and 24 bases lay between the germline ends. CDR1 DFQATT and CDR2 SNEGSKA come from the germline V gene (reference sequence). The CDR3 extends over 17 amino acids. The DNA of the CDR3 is TGCAGTGCTCTACCAATACCGGGCAGGGATCAGCAAGAGACCCAGTACCTC. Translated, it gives CSALPIPGRDQQETQYL.

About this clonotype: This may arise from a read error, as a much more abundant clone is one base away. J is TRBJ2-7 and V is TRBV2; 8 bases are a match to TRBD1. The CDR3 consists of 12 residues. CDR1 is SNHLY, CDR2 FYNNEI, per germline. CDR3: CTSRGTGYEQYF. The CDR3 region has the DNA TGTACCAGCAGAGGGACAGGCTACGAGCAGTACTTC.

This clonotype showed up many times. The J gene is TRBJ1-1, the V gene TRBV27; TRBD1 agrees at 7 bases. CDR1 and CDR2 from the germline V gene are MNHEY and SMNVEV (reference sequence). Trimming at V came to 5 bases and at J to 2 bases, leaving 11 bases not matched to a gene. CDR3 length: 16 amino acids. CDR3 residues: CASSTYFRQGNTEAFF. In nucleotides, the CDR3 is TGTGCCAGCAGTACATATTTTCGACAGGGTAACACTGAAGCTTTCTTT.

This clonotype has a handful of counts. The CDR3 coding sequence is TGCAGCGTTGGACGACAGGGCACTGAAGCTTTCTTT. Translation: CSVGRQGTEAFF. The chain joins TRBV29-1 to TRBJ1-1; 7 nucleotides line up with TRBD1. Germline V gene lookup returns CDR1 SQVTM and CDR2 ANQGSEA. With 4 bases clipped from V and 4 bases from J, the junction kept 3 bases outside the gene matches. The CDR3 has 12 residues.

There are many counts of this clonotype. CDR3 DNA: TGTGCCGGACAGTACTATGGCTACACCTTC. Encoded protein: CAGQYYGYTF. The chain recombines TRBV30 with TRBJ1-2; D might be TRBD1 (6 bases). Trimming removed 8 bases at V and 3 bases at J, with 7 bases between. The CDR3 runs to 10 residues. Germline CDR1 is GTSNPN and CDR2 is SVGIG (reference sequence).

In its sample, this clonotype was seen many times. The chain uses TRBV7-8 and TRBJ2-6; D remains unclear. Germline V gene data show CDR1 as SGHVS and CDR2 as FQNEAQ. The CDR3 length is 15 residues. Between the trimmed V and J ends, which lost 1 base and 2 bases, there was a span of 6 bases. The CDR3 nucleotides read TGTGCCAGCAGCTTAGGGCAGACTGGGGCCAACGTCCTGACTTTC. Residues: CASSLGQTGANVLTF.

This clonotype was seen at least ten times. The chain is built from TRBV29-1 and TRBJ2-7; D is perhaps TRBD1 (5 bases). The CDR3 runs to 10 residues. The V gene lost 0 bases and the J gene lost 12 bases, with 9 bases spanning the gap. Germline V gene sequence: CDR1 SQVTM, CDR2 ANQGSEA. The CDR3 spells CSVEDRVRYF. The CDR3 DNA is TGCAGCGTTGAAGACAGGGTACGGTACTTC.

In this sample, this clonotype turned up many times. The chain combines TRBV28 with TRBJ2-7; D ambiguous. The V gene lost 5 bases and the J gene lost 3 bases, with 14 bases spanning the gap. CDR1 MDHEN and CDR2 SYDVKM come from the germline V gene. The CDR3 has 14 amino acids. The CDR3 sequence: CASSPHGVNYEQYF. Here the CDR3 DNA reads TGTGCCAGCAGTCCCCATGGGGTTAACTACGAGCAGTACTTC.

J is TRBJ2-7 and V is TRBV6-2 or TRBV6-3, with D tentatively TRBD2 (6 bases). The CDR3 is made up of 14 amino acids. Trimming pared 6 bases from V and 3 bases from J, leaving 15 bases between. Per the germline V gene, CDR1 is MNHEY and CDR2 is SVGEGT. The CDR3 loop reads CASSMGRGGYEQYF. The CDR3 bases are TGTGCCAGCAGCATGGGACGGGGAGGCTACGAGCAGTACTTC.